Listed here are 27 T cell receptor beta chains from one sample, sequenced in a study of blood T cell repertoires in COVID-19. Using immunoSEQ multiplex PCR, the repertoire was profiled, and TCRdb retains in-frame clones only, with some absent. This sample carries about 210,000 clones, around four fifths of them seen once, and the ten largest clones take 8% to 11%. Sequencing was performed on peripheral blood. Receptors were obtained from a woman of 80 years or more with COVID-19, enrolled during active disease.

The DNA for the CDR3 is TGTGCCAGCAGCTTGGATAGCGGGTTCCAAGAGACCCAGTACTTC. Translated: CASSLDSGFQETQYF. The chain uses TRBV7-9 and TRBJ2-5; 7 positions match TRBD2. The CDR3 extends over 15 amino acids. Trimming removed 3 bases from V and 1 base from J; junction bases left unmatched: 5. The germline gives CDR1 SEHNR, CDR2 FQNEAQ (reference sequence).

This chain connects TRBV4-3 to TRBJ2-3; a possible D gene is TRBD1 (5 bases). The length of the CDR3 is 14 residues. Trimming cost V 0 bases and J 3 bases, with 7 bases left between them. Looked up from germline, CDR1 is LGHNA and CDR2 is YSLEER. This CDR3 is CASSQDPGTDTQYF. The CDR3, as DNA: TGCGCCAGCAGCCAAGATCCAGGGACAGATACGCAGTATTTT.

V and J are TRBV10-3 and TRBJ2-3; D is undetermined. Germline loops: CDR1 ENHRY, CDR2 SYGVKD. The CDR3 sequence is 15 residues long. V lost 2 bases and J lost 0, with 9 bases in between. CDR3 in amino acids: CAISEGHLSTDTQYF. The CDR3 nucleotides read TGTGCCATCAGTGAGGGGCACCTTAGCACAGATACGCAGTATTTT.

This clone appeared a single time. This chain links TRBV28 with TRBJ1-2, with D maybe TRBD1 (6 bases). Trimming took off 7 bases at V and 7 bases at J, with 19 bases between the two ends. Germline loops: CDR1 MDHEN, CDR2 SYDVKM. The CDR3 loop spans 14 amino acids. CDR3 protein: CASTEAVTRGGYTF. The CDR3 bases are TGTGCCAGCACCGAGGCGGTGACCAGGGGTGGCTACACCTTC.

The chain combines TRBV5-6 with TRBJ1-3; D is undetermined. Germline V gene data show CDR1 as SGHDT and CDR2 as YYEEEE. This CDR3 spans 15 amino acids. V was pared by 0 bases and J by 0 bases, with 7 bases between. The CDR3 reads CASSLERNSGNTIYF. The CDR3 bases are TGTGCCAGCAGCTTGGAGAGAAACTCTGGAAACACCATATATTTT.

The DNA of the CDR3 is TGTGCCAGCAACAGGGTGGGGGGGAACACAGATACGCAGTATTTT. Translating it yields CASNRVGGNTDTQYF. The genes are TRBV7-9 and TRBJ2-3; possibly TRBD2 for D (7 bases). V lost 7 bases to trimming and J lost 2 bases, with 16 bases between them. The CDR3 length is 15 residues. Germline V gene data show CDR1 as SEHNR and CDR2 as FQNEAQ (reference sequence).

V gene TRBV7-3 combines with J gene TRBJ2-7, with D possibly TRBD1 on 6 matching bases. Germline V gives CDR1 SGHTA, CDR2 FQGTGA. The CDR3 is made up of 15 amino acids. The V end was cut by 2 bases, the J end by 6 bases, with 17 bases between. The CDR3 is CASSLYPGQTSEQYF. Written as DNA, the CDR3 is TGTGCCAGCAGCTTATATCCTGGACAGACTTCCGAGCAGTACTTC.

The CDR3 DNA sequence: TGTGCCAGCTCCTATGGACAGGATAATCAGCCCCAGCATTTT. Protein product: CASSYGQDNQPQHF. The rearrangement links TRBV18 to TRBJ1-5, with 7 bases that match TRBD1. Germline V gene sequence: CDR1 KGHSH, CDR2 LQKENI. Trimming removed 6 bases from V and 4 bases from J; junction bases left unmatched: 6. CDR3 length: 14 residues. The full variable domain, with the rest looked up from reference TRBV18 and TRBJ1-5, is NAGVMQNPRHLVRRRGQEARLRCSPMKGHSHVYWYRQLPEEGLKFMVYLQKENIIDESGMPKERFSAEFPKEGPSILRIQQVVRGDSAAYFCASSYGQDNQPQHFGDGTRLSIL.

The CDR3 region is CASSWGPGSSSPLHF. The CDR3 nucleotides read TGTGCCAGCAGCTGGGGGCCAGGGAGCTCGTCACCCCTCCACTTT. This chain connects TRBV7-9 to TRBJ1-6; TRBD1 is a possible D gene (6 bases). The CDR3 sequence is 15 residues long. Germline CDR1 and CDR2: SEHNR and FQNEAQ (reference sequence). The V and J ends lost 4 bases and 10 bases respectively, with 17 bases between them. The entire variable domain, with the rest obtained from reference TRBV7-9 and TRBJ1-6, is as follows: DTGVSQNPRHKITKRGQNVTFRCDPISEHNRLYWYRQTLGQGPEFLTYFQNEAQLEKSRLLSDRFSAERPKGSFSTLEIQRTEQGDSAMYLCASSWGPGSSSPLHFGNGTRLTVT.

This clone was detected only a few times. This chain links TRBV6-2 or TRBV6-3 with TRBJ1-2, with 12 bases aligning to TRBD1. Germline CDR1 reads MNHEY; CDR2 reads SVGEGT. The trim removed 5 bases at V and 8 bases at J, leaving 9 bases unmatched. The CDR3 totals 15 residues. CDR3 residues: CASSKPGQGAQGYTF. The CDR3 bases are TGTGCCAGCAGTAAACCGGGACAGGGGGCGCAAGGCTACACCTTC.

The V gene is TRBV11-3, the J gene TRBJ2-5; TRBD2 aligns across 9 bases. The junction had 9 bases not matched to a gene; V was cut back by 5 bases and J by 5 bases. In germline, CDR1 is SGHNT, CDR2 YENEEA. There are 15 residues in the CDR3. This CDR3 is CASSPGGTSSETQYF. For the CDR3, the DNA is TGTGCCAGCAGCCCAGGGGGGACTAGCTCGGAGACCCAGTACTTC. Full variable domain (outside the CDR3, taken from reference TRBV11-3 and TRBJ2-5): EAGVVQSPRYKIIEKKQPVAFWCNPISGHNTLYWYLQNLGQGPELLIRYENEEAVDDSQLPKDRFSAERLKGVDSTLKIQPAELGDSAVYLCASSPGGTSSETQYFGPGTRLLVL.

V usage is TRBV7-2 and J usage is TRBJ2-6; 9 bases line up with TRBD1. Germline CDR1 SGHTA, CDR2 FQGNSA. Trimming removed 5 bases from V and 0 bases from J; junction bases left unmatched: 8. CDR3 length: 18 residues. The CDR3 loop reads CASSAGQGMSSGANVLTF. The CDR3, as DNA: TGTGCCAGCAGCGCGGGACAGGGAATGAGCTCTGGGGCCAACGTCCTGACTTTC.

CDR3 protein: CASSEQMTDTQYF. The CDR3 region has the DNA TGTGCCAGCAGTGAACAGATGACAGATACGCAGTATTTT. The chain is built from TRBV2 and TRBJ2-3; D unclear. V was pared by 2 bases and J by 3 bases, with 6 bases between. CDR3 length: 13 residues. Germline-derived CDR1 and CDR2 are SNHLY and FYNNEI.

In DNA form, the CDR3 reads TGTGCCAGCAGACTGACCGGGATCAGTAATCAGCCCCAGCATTTT. This gives the protein CASRLTGISNQPQHF. The V and J genes are TRBV6-5 and TRBJ1-5; no firm D call. Trimming took 6 bases from V and 4 from J, leaving 16 bases between them. Germline assignment: CDR1 MNHEY and CDR2 SVGAGI. The length of the CDR3 is 15 residues.

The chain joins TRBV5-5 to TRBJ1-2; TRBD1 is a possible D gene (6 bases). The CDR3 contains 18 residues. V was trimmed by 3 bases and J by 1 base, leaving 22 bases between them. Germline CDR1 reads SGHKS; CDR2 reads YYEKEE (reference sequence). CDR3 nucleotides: TGTGCCAGCAGCTCCTTAAACCCACAGGGCCTTGGTAACTATGGCTACACCTTC. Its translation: CASSSLNPQGLGNYGYTF. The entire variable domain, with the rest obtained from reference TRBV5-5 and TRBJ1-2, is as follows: DAGVTQSPTHLIKTRGQQVTLRCSPISGHKSVSWYQQVLGQGPQFIFQYYEKEERGRGNFPDRFSARQFPNYSSELNVNALLLGDSALYLCASSSLNPQGLGNYGYTFGSGTRLTVV.

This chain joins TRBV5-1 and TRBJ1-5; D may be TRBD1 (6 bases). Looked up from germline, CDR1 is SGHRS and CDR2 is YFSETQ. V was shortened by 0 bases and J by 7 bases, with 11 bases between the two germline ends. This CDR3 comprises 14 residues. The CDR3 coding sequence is TGCGCCAGCAGCTTGGGAGGGGGTAGCCAGCCCCAGCATTTT. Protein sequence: CASSLGGGSQPQHF.

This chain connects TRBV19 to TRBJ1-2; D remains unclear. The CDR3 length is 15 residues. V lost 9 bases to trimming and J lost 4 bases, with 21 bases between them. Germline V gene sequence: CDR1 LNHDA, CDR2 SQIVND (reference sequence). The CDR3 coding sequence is TGTGCCAGCTTACAACCGGGCCTCGGGAGCTATGGCTACACCTTC. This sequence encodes CASLQPGLGSYGYTF.

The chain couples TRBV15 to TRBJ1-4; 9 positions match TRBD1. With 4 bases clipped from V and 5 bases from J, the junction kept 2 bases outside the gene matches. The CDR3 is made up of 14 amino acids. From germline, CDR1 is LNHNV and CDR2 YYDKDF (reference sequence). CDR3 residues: CATSNGQGNEKLFF. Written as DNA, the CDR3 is TGTGCCACCAGCAACGGACAGGGGAATGAAAAACTGTTTTTT.

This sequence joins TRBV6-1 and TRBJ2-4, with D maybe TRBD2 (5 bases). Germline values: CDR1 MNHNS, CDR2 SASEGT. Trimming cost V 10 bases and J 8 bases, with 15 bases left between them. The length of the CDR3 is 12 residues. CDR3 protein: CATGRVGDIQYF. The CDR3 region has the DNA TGTGCCACCGGGCGGGTCGGTGACATTCAGTACTTC.

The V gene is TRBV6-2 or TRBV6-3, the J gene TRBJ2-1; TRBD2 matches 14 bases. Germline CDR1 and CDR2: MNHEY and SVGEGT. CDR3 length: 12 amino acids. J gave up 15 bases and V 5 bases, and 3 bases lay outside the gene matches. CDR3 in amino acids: CASSKTSGGAFF. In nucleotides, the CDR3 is TGTGCCAGCAGTAAGACTAGCGGGGGGGCGTTCTTC.

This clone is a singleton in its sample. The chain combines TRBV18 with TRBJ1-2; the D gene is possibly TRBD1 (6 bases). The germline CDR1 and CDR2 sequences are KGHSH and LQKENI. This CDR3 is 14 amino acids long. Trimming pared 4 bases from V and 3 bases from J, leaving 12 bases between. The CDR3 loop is CASSRGQLDYGYTF. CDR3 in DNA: TGTGCCAGCTCACGTGGACAGTTGGACTATGGCTACACCTTC.

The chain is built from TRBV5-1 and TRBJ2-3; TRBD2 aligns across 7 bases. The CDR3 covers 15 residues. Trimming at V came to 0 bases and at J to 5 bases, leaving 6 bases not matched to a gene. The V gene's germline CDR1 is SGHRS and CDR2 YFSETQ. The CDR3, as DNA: TGCGCCAGCAGCTTGGGGGCTAGCGGTGGAGATACGCAGTATTTT. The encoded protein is CASSLGASGGDTQYF.

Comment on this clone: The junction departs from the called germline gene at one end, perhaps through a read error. Here the CDR3 DNA reads TGCGCCAGCGGTCAATCAGGGACAGGCGAAATAATGAACACTGAAGCTTTCTTT. It specifies CASGQSGTGEIMNTEAFF. The chain carries TRBV23-1 and TRBJ1-1, with 8 nucleotides matching TRBD1. TRBV23-1 is sorted into the ORF group, with uncertain function. The CDR3 is 18 amino acids.

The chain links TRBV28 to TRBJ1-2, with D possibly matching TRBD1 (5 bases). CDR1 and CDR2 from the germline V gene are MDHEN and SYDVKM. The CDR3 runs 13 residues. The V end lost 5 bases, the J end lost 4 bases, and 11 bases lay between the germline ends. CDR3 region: CASSDQGPYGYTF. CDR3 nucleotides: TGTGCCAGCAGTGACCAGGGCCCCTATGGCTACACCTTC.

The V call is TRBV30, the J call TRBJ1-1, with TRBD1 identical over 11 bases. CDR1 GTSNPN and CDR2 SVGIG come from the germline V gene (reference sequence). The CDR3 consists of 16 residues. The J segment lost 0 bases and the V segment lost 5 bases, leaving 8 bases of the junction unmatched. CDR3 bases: TGTGCCTGGCGCCGGGACAGGGGGTATATGAACACTGAAGCTTTCTTT. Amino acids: CAWRRDRGYMNTEAFF. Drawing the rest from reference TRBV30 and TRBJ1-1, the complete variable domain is SQTIHQWPATLVQPVGSPLSLECTVEGTSNPNLYWYRQAAGRGLQLLFYSVGIGQISSEVPQNLSASRPQDRQFILSSKKLLLSDSGFYLCAWRRDRGYMNTEAFFGQGTRLTVV.

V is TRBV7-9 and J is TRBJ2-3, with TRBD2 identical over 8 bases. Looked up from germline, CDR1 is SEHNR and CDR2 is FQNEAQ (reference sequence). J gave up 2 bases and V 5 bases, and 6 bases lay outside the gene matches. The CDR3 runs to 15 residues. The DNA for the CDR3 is TGTGCCAGCAGCGTGCGGGGGGTTCACACAGATACGCAGTATTTT. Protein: CASSVRGVHTDTQYF.

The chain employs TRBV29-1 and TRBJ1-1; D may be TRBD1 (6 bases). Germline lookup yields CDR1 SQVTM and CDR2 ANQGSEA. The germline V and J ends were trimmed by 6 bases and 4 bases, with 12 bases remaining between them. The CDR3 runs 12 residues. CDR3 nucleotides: TGCAGCGTCCTGGGGGGGGCCACTGAAGCTTTCTTT. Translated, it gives CSVLGGATEAFF.